This T cell receptor beta chain was sequenced in a study of blood T cell repertoires in COVID-19. Looking at the study overall: Acute and convalescent COVID-19 specimens originated in the United States, Italy and Spain. T cells, B-cell-depleted T cells, or PBMCs provided the cDNA or gDNA that served as material.

Per the original data handling: Estimation of nucleated cell counts was performed using reference gene primer amplification. Assay used: immunoSEQ multiplex PCR; TCRdb lists only in-frame clones, some missing. The V and J calls and the clone size are those of that table, but D and trimming were determined from the DNA. The sample contains under 100,000 clones, roughly 87% of which appear only once. The sample holds a few counts of this clone. V lost 7 bases to trimming and J lost 4 bases, with 22 bases between them. The CDR3 has 17 residues. Germline-derived CDR1 and CDR2 are PRHDT and FYEKMQ (reference sequence).

The V call is TRBV13, the J call TRBJ2-2; weak D call: TRBD2 (6 bases). Sample: peripheral blood. The TCR sequence derives from a man aged 50 to 60 with acute or convalescent COVID-19. The CDR3 loop reads CASNWGTSLTGTGELFF. The CDR3 region has the DNA TGTGCCAGCAACTGGGGGACTTCCCTTACGGGCACCGGGGAGCTGTTTTTT.